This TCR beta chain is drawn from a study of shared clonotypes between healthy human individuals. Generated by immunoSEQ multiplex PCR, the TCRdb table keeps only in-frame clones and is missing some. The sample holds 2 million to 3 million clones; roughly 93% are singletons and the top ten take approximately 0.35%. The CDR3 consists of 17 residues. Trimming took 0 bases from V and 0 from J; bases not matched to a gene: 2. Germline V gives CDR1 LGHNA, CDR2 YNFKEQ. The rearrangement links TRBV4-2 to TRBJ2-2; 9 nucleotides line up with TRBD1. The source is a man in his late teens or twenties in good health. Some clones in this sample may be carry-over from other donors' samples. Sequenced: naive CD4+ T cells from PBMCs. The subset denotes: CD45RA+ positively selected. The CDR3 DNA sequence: TGTGCCAGCAGCCAAGATTGGACAGGGGCGAACACCGGGGAGCTGTTTTTT. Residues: CASSQDWTGANTGELFF.